Listed below are T cell receptor beta chains from one sample, sequenced in a study of Ad26.COV2.S vaccination and SARS-CoV-2 variants. Only in-frame clones appear in the TCRdb table, and some are missing; sequencing was by immunoSEQ multiplex PCR. The sample has 300,000 to 400,000 clones, 80% to 90% seen once; the top ten hold about 3%. The source material was peripheral blood, sampled in a trial of Ad26.COV2.S vaccine versus placebo. The receptors were sampled from a person aged 18 to 59 who received the Ad26.COV2.S COVID-19 vaccine or a placebo. The CDR3 runs from the conserved cysteine through the conserved F or W. A D gene is named only where the DNA matches it firmly. For some rows the clone size is stated as once, few or many, or as a class when expanded; others skip it.

D gene,V gene,clone size,J gene,CDR3 DNA,CDR3 protein
-,TRBV5-1,-,TRBJ2-5,TGCGCCAGCAGCTTGGCCTGGGCGGAGACCCAGTACTTC,CASSLAWAETQYF
-,TRBV18,-,TRBJ1-2,TGTGCCAGCTCACCCCTCGAGGATTTTATCGGCTACACCTTC,CASSPLEDFIGYTF
-,TRBV19,-,TRBJ1-5,TGTGCCAGTAGTCTAATATGGGGGGGCTTCACCCCGGGTAGCAATCAGCCCCAGCATTTT,CASSLIWGGFTPGSNQPQHF
TRBD1,TRBV7-9,-,TRBJ1-2,TGTGCCAGCAGCCGCGGACAGGCTGCCGAGGGCTATGGCTACACCTTC,CASSRGQAAEGYGYTF
TRBD1,TRBV15,-,TRBJ1-1,TGTGCCACCAGCAGCGACAGGGGTGGCGCTTTCTTT,CATSSDRGGAFF
-,TRBV9,-,TRBJ1-4,TGTGCCAGCAGCGTGGAGGGGGTTAATGAAAAACTGTTTTTT,CASSVEGVNEKLFF
-,TRBV7-9,-,TRBJ2-2,TGTGCCAGCAGCTCGGACATCACCGGGGAGCTGTTTTTT,CASSSDITGELFF
TRBD1,TRBV19,once,TRBJ1-2,TGTGCCAGTAGGACAGGGGGCGTAGGTGGCTACACCTTC,CASRTGGVGGYTF
TRBD1,TRBV5-1,-,TRBJ1-4,TGCGCCAGCAGCATCCGGGACAGAGACGAAAAACTGTTTTTT,CASSIRDRDEKLFF
-,TRBV6-5,-,TRBJ1-2,TGTGCCAGCACCGTCCTGGCAGGAGGGAACTATGGCTACACCTTC,CASTVLAGGNYGYTF
TRBD1,TRBV19,-,TRBJ2-5,TGTGCCAGTAGTGACACAGGGGGCTTGGAGACCCAGTACTTC,CASSDTGGLETQYF
-,TRBV4-2,-,TRBJ1-4,TGTGCCAGCAGCCAGGGGGTGGGAGGTTGGGCTGAGGAAAAACTGTTTTTT,CASSQGVGGWAEEKLFF
-,TRBV3-1/TRBV3-2,-,TRBJ2-7,TGTGCCAGCAGCCAAGCGGACAGTTACGAGCAGTACTTC,CASSQADSYEQYF
TRBD1,TRBV28,-,TRBJ1-4,TGTGCCAGCAGTTTGAACACCGGGACAGAGAATGAAAAACTGTTTTTT,CASSLNTGTENEKLFF
-,TRBV25-1,-,TRBJ1-1,TGTGCCAGCAGTGGGACAAACACTGAAGCTTTCTTT,CASSGTNTEAFF
-,TRBV3-1/TRBV3-2,-,TRBJ1-2,TGTGCCAGCAGCCCTTCGGACAGAGGCTCTCACTATGGCTACACCTTC,CASSPSDRGSHYGYTF
-,TRBV6-6,-,TRBJ2-7,TGTGCCAGCAGGCCTAACCCCCCCGAGCAGTACTTC,CASRPNPPEQYF
-,TRBV11-3,-,TRBJ2-5,TGTGCCAGCAGCTTAGGAGGGACATCCCAAGAGACCCAGTACTTC,CASSLGGTSQETQYF
-,TRBV7-2,-,TRBJ1-6,TGTGCCAGCAGCTTTGACAGGAACTATAATTCACCCCTCCACTTT,CASSFDRNYNSPLHF
-,TRBV25-1,-,TRBJ2-1,TGTGCCAGCAGTGAAGAGGGGGAAGGTGAGCAGTTCTTC,CASSEEGEGEQFF
-,TRBV27,-,TRBJ1-1,TGTGCCAGCAGTTTGTGGGGATCCACTGAAGCTTTCTTT,CASSLWGSTEAFF
-,TRBV27,-,TRBJ2-3,TGTGCCAGCAGTTCGGGAGCTAGCACAGATACGCAGTATTTT,CASSSGASTDTQYF
-,TRBV7-3,few,TRBJ2-5,TGTGCCAGCAGCCGGGGCCTGGAAGAGACCCAGTACTTC,CASSRGLEETQYF
-,TRBV10-1,-,TRBJ2-3,TGCGCCAGCAGGACCTCTCGCACAGATACGCAGTATTTT,CASRTSRTDTQYF
TRBD1,TRBV10-3,-,TRBJ2-3,TGTGCCATCAGGGACAGGGACACAGATACGCAGTATTTT,CAIRDRDTDTQYF
-,TRBV3-1/TRBV3-2,-,TRBJ1-2,TGTGCCAGCAGCCCATGGCGCAACTATGGCTACACCTTC,CASSPWRNYGYTF
TRBD1,TRBV30,-,TRBJ2-7,TGTGCCTGGAGTGTGACAGGGTGGTACGAGCAGTACTTC,CAWSVTGWYEQYF
-,TRBV30,few,TRBJ1-1,TGTGCCTGGACCTCTGTATCGGGTCGTAACACTGAAGCTTTCTTT,CAWTSVSGRNTEAFF
-,TRBV5-8,-,TRBJ2-1,TGTGCCAGCAGCTTCAAACTAGCTATCGGCAATGAGCAGTTCTTC,CASSFKLAIGNEQFF
-,TRBV27,-,TRBJ1-5,TGTGCCAGCGGCCGAACCGGGACGGGGAGCAGTCAGCCCCAGCATTTT,CASGRTGTGSSQPQHF
-,TRBV9,-,TRBJ2-1,TGTGCCAGCAGCGTAGTAGCGTTGGATGAGCAGTTCTTC,CASSVVALDEQFF
TRBD1,TRBV6-5,-,TRBJ2-5,TGTGCCAGCAGGGACCGGGACAGGGTCTCAGAGACCCAGTACTTC,CASRDRDRVSETQYF
TRBD1,TRBV4-1,-,TRBJ1-5,TGCGCCAGCAGCCAAGAAGGGCAGGGGGTATATAGCAATCAGCCCCAGCATTTT,CASSQEGQGVYSNQPQHF
TRBD2,TRBV15,once,TRBJ2-5,TGTGCCACCAGCATCGTGACAACTAGCGGGGGGGGACCTAGGGACTTC,CATSIVTTSGGGPRDF
TRBD1,TRBV19,-,TRBJ1-1,TGTGCCAGTAGTACCCCAGGGGGCGGGACTGAAGCTTTCTTT,CASSTPGGGTEAFF
-,TRBV4-1,-,TRBJ2-3,TGCGCCAGCAGCCAACGGGGACAAACTAGCACAGATACGCAGTATTTT,CASSQRGQTSTDTQYF
-,TRBV3-1/TRBV3-2,-,TRBJ2-1,TGTGCCAGCAGCCAAGAAGTTCTCTCCTACAATGAGCAGTTCTTC,CASSQEVLSYNEQFF
-,TRBV9,-,TRBJ2-3,TGTGCCAGCAGCGTAGCCCAGGTGGGAGATACGCAGTATTTT,CASSVAQVGDTQYF
TRBD2,TRBV11-2,-,TRBJ2-7,TGTGCCAGCAGCTTAGAGGATCTAGCGGGGGTTGCCTACGAGCAGTACTTC,CASSLEDLAGVAYEQYF
TRBD2,TRBV15,-,TRBJ2-1,TGTGCCACCGAGGGAGCGGGGGGATCCTACAATGAGCAGTTCTTC,CATEGAGGSYNEQFF
-,TRBV29-1,-,TRBJ2-1,TGCAGCGTTGAAGATCGGCAAACCTACAATGAGCAGTTCTTC,CSVEDRQTYNEQFF